The sequence of this T cell receptor beta chain was determined in a study of blood T cell repertoires in COVID-19. Background on the study: Specimens from acute and convalescent COVID-19 originated in the United States, Italy and Spain.

Here immunoSEQ multiplex PCR was the method, and the copy in TCRdb shows in-frame clones only, minus some. This sample has about 130,000 clones; over 70% occur once, and the top ten carry over 15%. This TCR was recovered from an elderly man with acute or convalescent COVID-19. Material for sequencing was peripheral blood.

Written as DNA, the CDR3 is TGTGCCAGCAGCTTACGAACAGGGGACGACACCGGGGAGCTGTTTTTT. Translating it yields CASSLRTGDDTGELFF. The rearrangement uses TRBV7-2 and TRBJ2-2, with 7 bases that match TRBD1. Germline V gene lookup returns CDR1 SGHTA and CDR2 FQGNSA. The V gene end was trimmed by 2 bases and the J gene end by 3 bases; junction bases not matched to a gene: 6. This CDR3 is 16 amino acids long.